These 32 T cell receptor beta chains originate from one sample sequenced in a study of T cell responses to AZD1222 COVID-19 vaccine. Only in-frame clones appear in the TCRdb table, and some are missing; sequencing was by immunoSEQ multiplex PCR. The sample holds about 85,000 clones, approximately 87% seen once. Specimen: peripheral blood, collected on day 0 of AZD1222 vaccination. These receptors were collected from an adult in good health.

The V gene is TRBV18, the J gene TRBJ2-7; no reliable D call. Trimming took off 3 bases at V and 4 bases at J, with 7 bases between the two ends. Looked up from germline, CDR1 is KGHSH and CDR2 is LQKENI. The CDR3 loop spans 12 amino acids. CDR3 DNA sequence: TGTGCCAGCTCACCTTCCTTATACGAGCAGTACTTC. It codes for CASSPSLYEQYF. Combining the CDR3 with reference TRBV18 and TRBJ2-7 gives the whole variable domain NAGVMQNPRHLVRRRGQEARLRCSPMKGHSHVYWYRQLPEEGLKFMVYLQKENIIDESGMPKERFSAEFPKEGPSILRIQQVVRGDSAAYFCASSPSLYEQYFGPGTRLTVT.

J is TRBJ2-1 and V is TRBV19; 8 bases are shared with TRBD2. This CDR3 is built from 16 residues. J was trimmed by 0 bases and V by 6 bases; bases with no gene match: 7. From germline, CDR1 is LNHDA and CDR2 SQIVND (reference sequence). The CDR3 DNA follows: TGTGCCAGTAGGCAGACTAGCGCAAGCTCCTACAATGAGCAGTTCTTC. Amino acids: CASRQTSASSYNEQFF.

This chain connects TRBV11-3 to TRBJ2-3, with 7 bases matching TRBD2. Germline trimming cut 5 bases from V and 2 bases from J; bases unmatched to any gene: 4. CDR3 length: 14 residues. The V gene's germline CDR1 is SGHNT and CDR2 YENEEA. CDR3 DNA sequence: TGTGCCAGCAGCCACGGGGGGAACACAGATACGCAGTATTTT. Residues: CASSHGGNTDTQYF.

V usage is TRBV29-1 and J usage is TRBJ1-1; 10 nucleotides match TRBD1. The germline CDR1 and CDR2 sequences are SQVTM and ANQGSEA. Trimming cost V 6 bases and J 6 bases; bases outside gene matches: 4. The CDR3 length is 12 residues. Here the CDR3 reads CSVTGTGAEAFF. The CDR3 nucleotides are TGCAGCGTGACCGGGACAGGGGCTGAAGCTTTCTTT.

This chain connects TRBV29-1 to TRBJ1-2; 7 positions match TRBD1. The junction had 15 bases not matched to a gene; V was cut back by 6 bases and J by 8 bases. The CDR3 runs 14 residues. Germline V gene data show CDR1 as SQVTM and CDR2 as ANQGSEA. CDR3 coding DNA: TGCAGCGTCGGAGTGTTACAGGGGACGGGAGGCTACACCTTC. Its protein is CSVGVLQGTGGYTF.

The chain has TRBV28 and TRBJ1-6; D possibly corresponds to TRBD1 (6 bases). V was trimmed by 6 bases and J by 1 base, leaving 19 bases between them. CDR1 MDHEN and CDR2 SYDVKM come from the germline V gene. This CDR3 region has 18 residues. This CDR3 reads CASSPGGGRGSYNSPLHF. CDR3 nucleotides: TGTGCCAGCAGCCCCGGGGGGGGGCGGGGGTCCTATAATTCACCCCTCCACTTT. Looking up the rest from reference TRBV28 and TRBJ1-6 gives the full variable domain: DVKVTQSSRYLVKRTGEKVFLECVQDMDHENMFWYRQDPGLGLRLIYFSYDVKMKEKGDIPEGYSVSREKKERFSLILESASTNQTSMYLCASSPGGGRGSYNSPLHFGNGTRLTVT.

This chain connects TRBV18 to TRBJ2-7; a weak D match, TRBD2 (5 bases). The CDR3 has 14 amino acids. The germline gives CDR1 KGHSH, CDR2 LQKENI. V shed 3 bases and J shed 2 bases, with 11 bases lying between them. The CDR3 sequence: CASSPPGGPYEQYF. The DNA for the CDR3 is TGTGCCAGCTCACCCCCGGGCGGGCCCTACGAGCAGTACTTC. Complete variable domain (other parts from reference TRBV18 and TRBJ2-7): NAGVMQNPRHLVRRRGQEARLRCSPMKGHSHVYWYRQLPEEGLKFMVYLQKENIIDESGMPKERFSAEFPKEGPSILRIQQVVRGDSAAYFCASSPPGGPYEQYFGPGTRLTVT.

The chain combines TRBV30 with TRBJ2-2, with 11 bases lining up with TRBD1. Germline CDR1 reads GTSNPN; CDR2 reads SVGIG (reference sequence). The CDR3 runs to 15 residues. Trimming removed 2 bases from V and 5 bases from J; junction bases left unmatched: 4. This CDR3 reads CAWSRGQGATGELFF. The CDR3, as DNA: TGTGCCTGGAGTCGAGGACAGGGGGCTACCGGGGAGCTGTTTTTT.

The chain joins TRBV28 to TRBJ1-2, with D perhaps TRBD1 (6 bases). The germline V gene encodes CDR1 MDHEN and CDR2 SYDVKM. V lost 0 bases and J lost 8, with 13 bases in between. This CDR3 region has 14 residues. This CDR3 is CASSLWEGGRGYTF. The CDR3 coding sequence is TGTGCCAGCAGTTTATGGGAGGGGGGACGAGGCTACACCTTC.

This chain links TRBV20-1 with TRBJ1-1; a weak D match, TRBD1 (6 bases). The length of the CDR3 is 13 residues. V was clipped by 3 bases and J by 3 bases, with 11 bases between them. The germline V gene has CDR1 DFQATT and CDR2 SNEGSKA (reference sequence). This CDR3 reads CSASGGAHTEAFF. The CDR3 DNA reads TGCAGTGCTAGTGGGGGGGCTCACACTGAAGCTTTCTTT.

In DNA, the CDR3 is TGTGCCTGGCGACGGGACCCCCGGGGCACTGAAGCTTTCTTT. Its protein product is CAWRRDPRGTEAFF. V usage is TRBV30 and J usage is TRBJ1-1, with D possibly TRBD1 on 5 matching bases. This CDR3 contains 14 residues. Between the trimmed V and J ends, which lost 5 bases and 4 bases, there was a span of 17 bases. Germline CDR1 and CDR2: GTSNPN and SVGIG (reference sequence).

The J gene is TRBJ1-2, the V gene TRBV10-3, with 9 bases identical to TRBD1. Germline V gene data show CDR1 as ENHRY and CDR2 as SYGVKD. Losses at the gene ends were 4 bases for V and 6 bases for J; bases not matched to a gene: 6. This CDR3 comprises 14 residues. Here the CDR3 DNA reads TGTGCCATCAGTGCGGGACAGGGAGAGGATGGCTACACCTTC. This sequence encodes CAISAGQGEDGYTF.

This chain connects TRBV12-2 to TRBJ2-1; TRBD2 is taken as the D call from the table, unchecked against the DNA. TRBV12-2 is listed as a pseudogene. This CDR3 contains 15 residues. CDR3 region: CASRLAPPEANEQFF. CDR3 sequence (DNA): TGTGCAAGTCGCTTAGCGCCGCCGGAGGCAAATGAGCAGTTCTTC.

The rearrangement uses TRBV6-5 and TRBJ2-7; D assignment may be TRBD1 or TRBD2 (5 bases each). The ends were cut back, 4 bases at V and 6 bases at J, with 19 bases in the middle. CDR3 size: 15 residues. Per germline, CDR1 MNHEY and CDR2 SVGAGI. CDR3: CASSLSGTESSEQYF. CDR3 sequence (DNA): TGTGCCAGCAGTTTATCCGGGACGGAGAGCTCCGAGCAGTACTTC.

The gene calls are TRBV9 and TRBJ2-2, with D tentatively TRBD2 (5 bases). The V end lost 0 bases, the J end lost 2 bases, and 11 bases lay between the germline ends. The germline gives CDR1 SGDLS, CDR2 YYNGEE. This CDR3 has 16 amino acids. For the CDR3, the DNA is TGTGCCAGCAGCGTAGGGGCTAGCCCCAACACCGGGGAGCTGTTTTTT. It encodes CASSVGASPNTGELFF.

V is TRBV10-1 and J is TRBJ2-2, with D perhaps TRBD1 (8 bases). Germline V CDR1 and CDR2: WNHNN, SYGVQD (reference sequence). Trimming shortened V by 5 bases and J by 6 bases, and 22 bases separated the two germline ends. This CDR3 has 17 residues. The DNA for the CDR3 is TGCGCCAGCAGTCTACCTTTCGGACAGGGAGGGTCCGGGGAGCTGTTTTTT. Protein sequence: CASSLPFGQGGSGELFF.

There are a few counts of this clone. V is TRBV5-1 and J is TRBJ2-5; TRBD1 matches 7 bases. CDR1 and CDR2 (germline): SGHRS, YFSETQ. V lost 0 bases and J lost 3; bases outside the gene matches: 2. The CDR3 runs 14 residues. CDR3 amino acids: CASSLAGQKETQYF. Here the CDR3 DNA reads TGCGCCAGCAGCTTGGCGGGACAGAAAGAGACCCAGTACTTC. The entire variable domain, with the rest obtained from reference TRBV5-1 and TRBJ2-5, is as follows: KAGVTQTPRYLIKTRGQQVTLSCSPISGHRSVSWYQQTPGQGLQFLFEYFSETQRNKGNFPGRFSGRQFSNSRSEMNVSTLELGDSALYLCASSLAGQKETQYFGPGTRLLVL.

The V gene is TRBV7-3, the J gene TRBJ1-2, with a tentative D call TRBD1 (6 bases). The CDR3 is made up of 15 amino acids. V dropped 5 bases and J dropped 0 bases, with 13 bases sitting between them. The germline CDR1 and CDR2 sequences are SGHTA and FQGTGA. In nucleotides, the CDR3 is TGTGCCAGCAGCGTACAGGGTTCAGCTAACTATGGCTACACCTTC. Protein: CASSVQGSANYGYTF.

The V call is TRBV7-2, the J call TRBJ1-1, with TRBD1 matching 11 bases. The CDR3 runs 16 residues. The trim removed 3 bases at V and 9 bases at J, leaving 12 bases unmatched. Per the germline V gene, CDR1 is SGHTA and CDR2 is FQGNSA. The CDR3 nucleotides are TGTGCCAGCAGCTTCCGGGACAGGGGGTCTCCAGGAAAAGCTTTCTTT. As protein: CASSFRDRGSPGKAFF.

The chain uses TRBV7-8 and TRBJ1-5; D is unclear. V lost 3 bases and J 4 bases, leaving 7 bases between the germline ends. The CDR3 sequence is 13 residues long. The V gene's germline CDR1 is SGHVS and CDR2 FQNEAQ. The CDR3 DNA reads TGTGCCAGCAGCTTCCTAGAAAATCAGCCCCAGCATTTT. It codes for CASSFLENQPQHF. The complete variable domain, with remaining parts taken from reference TRBV7-8 and TRBJ1-5, reads GAGVSQSPRYKVAKRGQDVALRCDPISGHVSLFWYQQALGQGPEFLTYFQNEAQLDKSGLPSDRFFAERPEGSVSTLKIQRTQQEDSAVYLCASSFLENQPQHFGDGTRLSIL.

V usage is TRBV24-1 and J usage is TRBJ2-3; TRBD1 agrees at 10 bases. V shed 4 bases, J shed 4 bases, and the junction held 4 bases outside the gene matches. The CDR3 totals 15 residues. Germline assignment: CDR1 KGHDR and CDR2 SFDVKD. The chain's CDR3 is CATSEGQGRSDTQYF. The CDR3 DNA is TGTGCCACCAGTGAGGGACAGGGGAGGTCAGATACGCAGTATTTT.

The rearrangement uses TRBV29-1 and TRBJ1-1; D is unresolved. Germline V gives CDR1 SQVTM, CDR2 ANQGSEA. Between the trimmed V and J ends, which lost 5 bases and 2 bases, there was a span of 12 bases. This CDR3 comprises 13 residues. Here the CDR3 reads CSVHNQENTEAFF. The CDR3 coding sequence is TGCAGCGTTCACAATCAGGAAAACACTGAAGCTTTCTTT. The whole variable domain, remainder taken from reference TRBV29-1 and TRBJ1-1, is SAVISQKPSRDICQRGTSLTIQCQVDSQVTMMFWYRQQPGQSLTLIATANQGSEATYESGFVIDKFPISRPNLTFSTLTVSNMSPEDSSIYLCSVHNQENTEAFFGQGTRLTVV.

This chain joins TRBV7-2 and TRBJ2-1, with unresolved D. The CDR3 has 14 amino acids. CDR1 and CDR2 (germline): SGHTA, FQGNSA. The V and J ends lost 6 bases and 5 bases respectively, with 14 bases between them. In DNA, the CDR3 is TGTGCCAGCAGTCTTAGGTCGGGTAACAATGAGCAGTTCTTC. Its translation: CASSLRSGNNEQFF.

The V call is TRBV27, the J call TRBJ2-2; 11 bases match TRBD1. The germline V gene encodes CDR1 MNHEY and CDR2 SMNVEV (reference sequence). Losses at the gene ends were 6 bases for V and 5 bases for J; bases not matched to a gene: 5. The CDR3 has 15 amino acids. This CDR3 is CASRHGTGGTGELFF. For the CDR3, the DNA is TGTGCCAGCAGACACGGGACAGGGGGAACCGGGGAGCTGTTTTTT.

This sequence joins TRBV6-5 and TRBJ1-6, with D uncertain. V was pared by 0 bases and J by 9 bases, with 15 bases between. CDR3 size: 16 residues. Germline V CDR1 and CDR2: MNHEY, SVGAGI. This chain's CDR3 is CASSYSGQIDGSPLHF. CDR3 sequence (DNA): TGTGCCAGCAGTTACTCTGGGCAGATTGACGGTTCACCCCTCCACTTT.

The V call is TRBV19, the J call TRBJ2-7; TRBD1 aligns across 9 bases. CDR1 and CDR2 from the germline V gene are LNHDA and SQIVND (reference sequence). Losses at the gene ends were 5 bases for V and 3 bases for J; bases not matched to a gene: 5. The CDR3 extends over 14 amino acids. The CDR3 sequence: CASSPPGQGYEQYF. The CDR3 region has the DNA TGTGCCAGTAGTCCCCCGGGACAGGGCTACGAGCAGTACTTC.

V is TRBV30 and J is TRBJ1-3, with no clear D. Deletions cut 4 bases from V and 2 bases from J, with 12 bases between. The CDR3 has 14 residues. CDR1 is GTSNPN and CDR2 is SVGIG in the germline V gene (reference sequence). CDR3 residues: CAWTGDSPGNTIYF. In DNA form, the CDR3 reads TGTGCCTGGACCGGGGATTCACCTGGAAACACCATATATTTT. The variable domain in full, with the rest retrieved from reference TRBV30 and TRBJ1-3, is SQTIHQWPATLVQPVGSPLSLECTVEGTSNPNLYWYRQAAGRGLQLLFYSVGIGQISSEVPQNLSASRPQDRQFILSSKKLLLSDSGFYLCAWTGDSPGNTIYFGEGSWLTVV.

The V gene is TRBV28, the J gene TRBJ1-4, with D possibly matching TRBD1 (5 bases). The CDR3 has 15 amino acids. Germline CDR1 is MDHEN and CDR2 is SYDVKM. Between the trimmed V and J ends, which lost 8 bases and 5 bases, there was a span of 18 bases. CDR3 nucleotides: TGTGCCAGCGCTACGGCGGGGCAGACGAATGAAAAACTGTTTTTT. Residues: CASATAGQTNEKLFF.

V usage is TRBV4-3 and J usage is TRBJ1-2; D possibly corresponds to TRBD1 (5 bases). CDR1 LGHNA and CDR2 YSLEER come from the germline V gene. The CDR3 runs to 15 residues. V lost 0 bases and J lost 4, with 12 bases in between. Written as DNA, the CDR3 is TGCGCCAGCAGCCAAGATAAGGGGACCGGCTATGGCTACACCTTC. This codes for CASSQDKGTGYGYTF.

The gene calls are TRBV5-5 and TRBJ1-3, with D unresolved. The germline V and J ends were trimmed by 4 bases and 0 bases, with 8 bases remaining between them. The CDR3 is 14 residues long. Per the germline V gene, CDR1 is SGHKS and CDR2 is YYEKEE (reference sequence). The CDR3: CASSTDHSGNTIYF. CDR3 nucleotide sequence: TGTGCCAGCAGCACGGATCACTCTGGAAACACCATATATTTT.

V gene TRBV28 combines with J gene TRBJ1-4; a possible D gene is TRBD1 (6 bases). Germline values: CDR1 MDHEN, CDR2 SYDVKM. Trimming shortened V by 5 bases and J by 4 bases, and 20 bases separated the two germline ends. The CDR3 runs to 17 residues. The chain's CDR3 is CASSILKSTGSNEKLFF. Here the CDR3 DNA reads TGTGCCAGCAGTATACTTAAATCGACAGGCAGTAATGAAAAACTGTTTTTT.

The chain has TRBV19 and TRBJ1-1; TRBD1 agrees at 7 bases. J lost 6 bases, V lost 3 bases, and 7 bases had no gene match. The germline CDR1 and CDR2 sequences are LNHDA and SQIVND (reference sequence). The length of the CDR3 is 14 residues. The CDR3 nucleotides read TGTGCCAGTAGTATTCTAGGGGGCCGGGCTGAAGCTTTCTTT. Residues: CASSILGGRAEAFF.